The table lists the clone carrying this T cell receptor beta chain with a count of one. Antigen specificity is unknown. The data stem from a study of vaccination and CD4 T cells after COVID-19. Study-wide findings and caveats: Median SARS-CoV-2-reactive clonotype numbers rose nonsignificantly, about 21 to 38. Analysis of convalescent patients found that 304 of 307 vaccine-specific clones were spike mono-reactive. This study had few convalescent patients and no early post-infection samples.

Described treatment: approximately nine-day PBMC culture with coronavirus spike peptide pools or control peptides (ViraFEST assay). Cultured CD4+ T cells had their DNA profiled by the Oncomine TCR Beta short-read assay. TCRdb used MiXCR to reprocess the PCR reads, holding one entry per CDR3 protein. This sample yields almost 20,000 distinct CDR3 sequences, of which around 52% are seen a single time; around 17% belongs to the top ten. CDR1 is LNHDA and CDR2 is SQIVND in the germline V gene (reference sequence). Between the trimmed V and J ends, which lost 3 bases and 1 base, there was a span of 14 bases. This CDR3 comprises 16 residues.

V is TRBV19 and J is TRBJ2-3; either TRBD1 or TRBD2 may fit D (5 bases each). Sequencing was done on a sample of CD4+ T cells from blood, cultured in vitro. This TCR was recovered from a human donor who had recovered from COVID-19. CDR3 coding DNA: TGTGCCAGTAGTATTGGTGGGACGGTGCGCACAGATACGCAGTATTTT. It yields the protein CASSIGGTVRTDTQYF.